This is a list of T cell receptor beta chains from one sample in a study of post-analysis software for immune sequencing data. TCRdb reprocessed the PCR reads with MiXCR, giving one entry per CDR3 protein. This repertoire shows fewer than 550,000 distinct CDR3 sequences, under 40% found once; its top ten account for approximately 5.4%. The sample consisted of blood. These receptor sequences come from a girl aged 2 to 17 with multiple sclerosis. The CDR3 runs from the conserved cysteine through the conserved F or W. The order of the fields is clone size, V gene, D gene, J gene, CDR3 protein, CDR3 DNA. D genes are given only for firm matches. Rows give clone size only sometimes, using once, few, many, or a class for an expanded clone.

NA	TRBV4-2	NA	TRBJ1-2	CASSQERFGYTF	TGTGCCAGCAGCCAAGAAAGGTTTGGCTACACCTTC
NA	TRBV3-1	NA	TRBJ1-5	CASSQSEVGNQPQHF	TGTGCCAGCAGCCAATCGGAGGTGGGCAATCAGCCCCAGCATTTT
many	TRBV20-1	TRBD1	TRBJ2-7	CSAATGVTAYEQYF	TGCAGTGCCGCGACAGGGGTCACTGCCTACGAGCAGTACTTC
NA	TRBV20-1	NA	TRBJ2-5	CSAVPEETQYF	TGCAGTGCGGTACCCGAAGAGACCCAGTACTTC
few	TRBV6-6	NA	TRBJ1-4	CASSYGAMVEKLFF	TGTGCCAGCAGTTACGGGGCCATGGTTGAAAAACTGTTTTTT
few	TRBV24-1	NA	TRBJ2-5	CATSDSGEETQYF	TGTGCCACCAGTGATTCGGGGGAAGAGACCCAGTACTTC
NA	TRBV20-1	TRBD2	TRBJ2-3	CSAREPPVFGGAPDTQYF	TGCAGTGCTAGAGAACCACCAGTCTTCGGGGGGGCCCCAGATACGCAGTATTTT
few	TRBV6-1	NA	TRBJ2-1	CASSESTGSFYNEQFF	TGTGCCAGCAGTGAATCCACAGGGTCTTTCTACAATGAGCAGTTCTTC
NA	TRBV3-1	NA	TRBJ2-7	CASSRGHLFYEQYF	TGTGCCAGCAGCCGGGGACATCTATTCTACGAGCAGTACTTC
few	TRBV24-1	NA	TRBJ2-5	CATGLTGEQETQYF	TGTGCCACCGGGCTCACGGGTGAACAAGAGACCCAGTACTTC
few	TRBV29-1	NA	TRBJ2-5	CSLLGGQETQYF	TGCAGCTTACTAGGGGGGCAAGAGACCCAGTACTTC